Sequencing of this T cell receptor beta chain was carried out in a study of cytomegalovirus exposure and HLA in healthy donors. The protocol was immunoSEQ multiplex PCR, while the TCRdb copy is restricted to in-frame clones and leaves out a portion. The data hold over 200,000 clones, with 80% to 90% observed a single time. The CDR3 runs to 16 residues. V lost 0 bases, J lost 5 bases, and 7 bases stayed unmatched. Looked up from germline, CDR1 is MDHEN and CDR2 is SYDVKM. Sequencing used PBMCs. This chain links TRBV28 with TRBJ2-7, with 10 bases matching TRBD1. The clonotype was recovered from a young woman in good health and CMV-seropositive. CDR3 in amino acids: CASSLWTTGGMDEQYF. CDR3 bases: TGTGCCAGCAGTTTATGGACGACAGGGGGCATGGACGAGCAGTACTTC.